Listed below are T cell receptor beta chains from one sample, sequenced in a study of lymphopenia after photon versus proton radiotherapy. Profiling relied on immunoSEQ multiplex PCR, and the TCRdb table lists in-frame clones only, not all of them. The sample yields just over 40,000 clones, about 82% seen once. Sequenced here: peripheral blood, sampled from a patient treated with proton-based radiotherapy. The receptor set was obtained from a woman between 65 and 79 years old with pancreatic cancer. Some clones in this sample may be carry-over from other donors' samples. Each CDR3 is given with its conserved first and last residue. Each record gives: clone size, V gene, D gene, J gene, CDR3 DNA, CDR3 protein. A D gene is named only where the DNA matches it firmly. The listing skips clone size in some rows; elsewhere it reads once, few, many or a size class.

abundance: few
v_gene: TRBV4-3
d_gene: TRBD1
j_gene: TRBJ2-7
CDR3nt: TGCGCCAGCAGCCAGGCCGGGACAGGCCCCTACGAGCAGTACTTC
CDR3aa: CASSQAGTGPYEQYF

abundance: NA
v_gene: TRBV7-2
d_gene: TRBD2
j_gene: TRBJ2-7
CDR3nt: TGTGCCAGCAGCTTAGAGGACGCTAGCGGGGCCTACGAGCAGTACTTC
CDR3aa: CASSLEDASGAYEQYF

abundance: NA
v_gene: TRBV6-1
d_gene: TRBD2
j_gene: TRBJ2-5
CDR3nt: TGTGCCAGCAGTGAAGCGCAAGCGGGAGAAGAGACCCAGTACTTC
CDR3aa: CASSEAQAGEETQYF

abundance: NA
v_gene: TRBV27
d_gene: TRBD1
j_gene: TRBJ1-1
CDR3nt: TGTGCCAGCAGTTCGACAGGGGCCAGAACTGAAGCTTTCTTT
CDR3aa: CASSSTGARTEAFF

abundance: NA
v_gene: TRBV10-3
d_gene: TRBD1
j_gene: TRBJ1-5
CDR3nt: TGTGCCATCAGTGAGAGCGGACAGGGCAATCAGCCCCAGCATTTT
CDR3aa: CAISESGQGNQPQHF

abundance: NA
v_gene: TRBV30
d_gene: TRBD1
j_gene: TRBJ1-2
CDR3nt: TGTGCCTGGAGTCACGACAGGGGGCGCGTTGGCTACACCTTC
CDR3aa: CAWSHDRGRVGYTF

abundance: NA
v_gene: TRBV5-1
d_gene: NA
j_gene: TRBJ2-7
CDR3nt: TGCGCCAGCAGCTTGCCTAGCGCGTACTACGAGCAGTACTTC
CDR3aa: CASSLPSAYYEQYF

abundance: few
v_gene: TRBV19
d_gene: NA
j_gene: TRBJ1-4
CDR3nt: TGTGCCAGTAGCCCGCAAGGGGACTTTCGAGAAAAACTGTTTTTT
CDR3aa: CASSPQGDFREKLFF

abundance: NA
v_gene: TRBV28
d_gene: TRBD2
j_gene: TRBJ2-3
CDR3nt: TGTGCCAGCAGTTTAAGTGTAGCGGGAGGAGGAAAAGATACGCAGTATTTT
CDR3aa: CASSLSVAGGGKDTQYF

abundance: NA
v_gene: TRBV19
d_gene: NA
j_gene: TRBJ2-3
CDR3nt: TGTGCCAGTAGTAAACCTAGCGATCCTAGCACAGATACGCAGTATTTT
CDR3aa: CASSKPSDPSTDTQYF

abundance: NA
v_gene: TRBV28
d_gene: NA
j_gene: TRBJ1-1
CDR3nt: TGTGCCAGCAGTTTTGCCTCAGGGCGGGGGAACACTGAAGCTTTCTTT
CDR3aa: CASSFASGRGNTEAFF

abundance: NA
v_gene: TRBV6-1
d_gene: NA
j_gene: TRBJ2-1
CDR3nt: TGTGCCGTCCAGGGGAGGTCCCCCTACAATGAGCAGTTCTTC
CDR3aa: CAVQGRSPYNEQFF

abundance: few
v_gene: TRBV7-9
d_gene: TRBD1
j_gene: TRBJ1-4
CDR3nt: TGTGCCAGCATGGTCAGGGGGCTGGGTGAAAAACTGTTTTTT
CDR3aa: CASMVRGLGEKLFF

abundance: NA
v_gene: TRBV9
d_gene: NA
j_gene: TRBJ1-3
CDR3nt: TGTGCCAGCAGCCCCTTGACAGTCTCTGGAAACACCATATATTTT
CDR3aa: CASSPLTVSGNTIYF

abundance: NA
v_gene: TRBV5-1
d_gene: TRBD2
j_gene: TRBJ2-1
CDR3nt: TGCGCCAGCAGCTTGGTAGCGGGAGCAAATGAGCAGTTCTTC
CDR3aa: CASSLVAGANEQFF

abundance: NA
v_gene: TRBV25-1
d_gene: NA
j_gene: TRBJ1-1
CDR3nt: TGTGCCAGCAGTTACCAGGGGAACACTGAAGCTTTCTTT
CDR3aa: CASSYQGNTEAFF

abundance: few
v_gene: TRBV28
d_gene: NA
j_gene: TRBJ1-2
CDR3nt: TGTGCCAGCAGTTCAACCTCGGGCTATGGCTACACCTTC
CDR3aa: CASSSTSGYGYTF

abundance: NA
v_gene: TRBV19
d_gene: TRBD1
j_gene: TRBJ1-2
CDR3nt: TGTGCCAGTAATCCGGGACAGGGGGCCTATGGCTACACCTTC
CDR3aa: CASNPGQGAYGYTF

abundance: NA
v_gene: TRBV10-2
d_gene: NA
j_gene: TRBJ2-7
CDR3nt: TGCGCCAGCAGTGAGAGGTGGAACGAGCAGTACTTC
CDR3aa: CASSERWNEQYF

abundance: NA
v_gene: TRBV19
d_gene: NA
j_gene: TRBJ1-1
CDR3nt: TGTGCCAGTAAAATTGCCGCCAGGGGCGACACTGAAGCTTTCTTT
CDR3aa: CASKIAARGDTEAFF

abundance: NA
v_gene: TRBV6-5
d_gene: NA
j_gene: TRBJ1-5
CDR3nt: TGTGCCAGCAGTAGAGAATATAGCAATCAGCCCCAGCATTTT
CDR3aa: CASSREYSNQPQHF

abundance: NA
v_gene: TRBV30
d_gene: NA
j_gene: TRBJ1-1
CDR3nt: TGTGCCTGGAGGGGCCAGGGGTATCTGAACACTGAAGCTTTCTTT
CDR3aa: CAWRGQGYLNTEAFF

abundance: NA
v_gene: TRBV29-1
d_gene: TRBD2
j_gene: TRBJ2-3
CDR3nt: TGCAGCGTTGGGAAGCCGGGACTAGCGAGCACAGATACGCAGTATTTT
CDR3aa: CSVGKPGLASTDTQYF

abundance: NA
v_gene: TRBV2
d_gene: NA
j_gene: TRBJ1-4
CDR3nt: TGTGCCAGTGCACGGGATTACCTTAATGAAAAACTGTTTTTT
CDR3aa: CASARDYLNEKLFF

abundance: NA
v_gene: TRBV5-1
d_gene: TRBD1
j_gene: TRBJ2-5
CDR3nt: TGCGCCAGCAGCTACCGGGACAGGGAAGAGACCCAGTACTTC
CDR3aa: CASSYRDREETQYF

abundance: NA
v_gene: TRBV19
d_gene: NA
j_gene: TRBJ1-1
CDR3nt: TGTGCCAGTAGTATAGATTCAGTAGGGCAATGGGACACTGAAGCTTTCTTT
CDR3aa: CASSIDSVGQWDTEAFF